What follows describes a single T cell receptor (beta chain). Its antigen remains unknown. The data are from a study of OX40 agonist ivuxolimab in advanced cancers. Whole-study context: Of mixed ages from 23 to 79 and averaging about 65 years, the group was around 78% male. Study conclusions and caveats: At 0.1 to 3.0 mg/kg and by week 6, clonal expansion occurred in CD4+ and CD8+ blood T cells.

The CDR3 has 14 amino acids. Deletions cut 5 bases from V and 3 bases from J, with 13 bases between. Germline values: CDR1 SEHNR, CDR2 FQNEAQ (reference sequence). Peripheral blood came from all dose cohorts at three timepoints. Data came from immunoSEQ multiplex PCR; TCRdb stores just in-frame clones and leaves some out. The table records about 83,000 clones, roughly 80% of them present only once. The rearrangement joins TRBV7-9 to TRBJ1-2; D is perhaps TRBD1 (6 bases). The clonotype comes from an adult with an advanced solid tumor such as melanoma, head and neck, liver or kidney cancer. The source material was CD4+ or CD8+ T cells sorted from blood, sampled in a trial of the OX40 agonist ivuxolimab. The CDR3 sequence: CASSAPGGDYGYTF. For the CDR3, the DNA is TGTGCCAGCAGCGCCCCGGGGGGCGACTATGGCTACACCTTC.